The 21 T cell receptor beta chains below were found in one sample sequenced in a study of blood T cell repertoires in COVID-19. Sequencing used immunoSEQ multiplex PCR; TCRdb keeps in-frame clones, though not all of them. The top ten clones hold 7.4% of a sample with around 100,000 clones, less than 90% of them seen once. Source material: peripheral blood. The receptors stem from a man between 25 and 39 years old in a cohort sampled during active COVID-19.

The V gene is TRBV6-5, the J gene TRBJ2-1, with D uncertain. This CDR3 spans 14 amino acids. Trimming pared 0 bases from V and 3 bases from J, leaving 6 bases between. Looked up from germline, CDR1 is MNHEY and CDR2 is SVGAGI. DNA for the CDR3: TGTGCCAGCAGTTACTCCACAGTCTACAATGAGCAGTTCTTC. This sequence encodes CASSYSTVYNEQFF.

This clone turned up a few times. This specimen includes other DNA sequences encoding the same CDR3. The chain links TRBV19 to TRBJ1-1; possible D gene TRBD1, 6 bases. The CDR3 is made up of 16 amino acids. Trimming shortened V by 1 base and J by 5 bases, and 17 bases separated the two germline ends. Germline values: CDR1 LNHDA, CDR2 SQIVND (reference sequence). CDR3 nucleotide sequence: TGTGCCAGTAGTATAGGGGGGCTCGGTTTTCAAACTGAAGCTTTCTTT. The encoded protein is CASSIGGLGFQTEAFF.

The chain couples TRBV7-9 to TRBJ2-5, with D possibly matching TRBD1 (5 bases). The V and J ends lost 3 bases and 5 bases respectively, with 13 bases between them. Looked up from germline, CDR1 is SEHNR and CDR2 is FQNEAQ (reference sequence). The CDR3 is made up of 14 amino acids. The CDR3 spells CASSLARQGETQYF. CDR3 sequence (DNA): TGTGCCAGCAGCTTGGCCCGCCAGGGCGAGACCCAGTACTTC.

The chain is built from TRBV9 and TRBJ2-5, with D possibly being TRBD2 (6 bases). Trimming cost V 4 bases and J 5 bases, with 15 bases left between them. This CDR3 has 14 amino acids. The germline gives CDR1 SGDLS, CDR2 YYNGEE. The CDR3: CASSPRGTRETQYF. CDR3 sequence (DNA): TGTGCCAGCAGCCCACGGGGGACCCGGGAGACCCAGTACTTC. The variable domain in full, completed from reference TRBV9 and TRBJ2-5, reads DSGVTQTPKHLITATGQRVTLRCSPRSGDLSVYWYQQSLDQGLQFLIQYYNGEERAKGNILERFSAQQFPDLHSELNLSSLELGDSALYFCASSPRGTRETQYFGPGTRLLVL.

This rearrangement joins TRBV6-6 to TRBJ2-2; 7 bases agree with TRBD2. V shed 8 bases and J 3 bases; nucleotides not matched to a gene: 9. The CDR3 is 15 amino acids. CDR1 MNHNY and CDR2 SVGAGI come from the germline V gene (reference sequence). The CDR3 DNA is TGTGCCAGCGGGAGAGGGAGGGACGACACCGGGGAGCTGTTTTTT. Residues: CASGRGRDDTGELFF.

J is TRBJ1-1 and V is TRBV12-5, with D possibly matching TRBD1 (6 bases). The V gene's germline CDR1 is LGHNT and CDR2 FRNRAP. Deletions cut 1 base from V and 1 base from J, with 16 bases between. This CDR3 region has 17 residues. This CDR3 is CASGLATGNPGNTEAFF. For the CDR3, the DNA is TGTGCTAGTGGTTTGGCCACAGGGAACCCGGGGAACACTGAAGCTTTCTTT.

This clone is a singleton in its sample. CDR3 sequence (DNA): TGTGCCAGCAGTGCGGGTAGTAATTCACCCCTCCACTTT. Translation: CASSAGSNSPLHF. The rearrangement joins TRBV2 to TRBJ1-6; D remains unclear. V was clipped by 4 bases and J by 6 bases, with 7 bases between them. There are 13 residues in the CDR3. Germline CDR1 is SNHLY and CDR2 is FYNNEI.

This clone was counted only a few times. The chain links TRBV3-1 (or the pseudogene TRBV3-2) to TRBJ2-7, with 8 bases that match TRBD2. V trimming: 1 base; J trimming: 6 bases; junction bases outside the gene matches: 5. There are 14 residues in the CDR3. Germline V lookup: CDR1 LGHDT, CDR2 YNNKEL (reference sequence). CDR3 nucleotides: TGTGCCAGCAGCCAAGTAAGGGGACTAGGCGAGCAGTACTTC. Amino acid sequence: CASSQVRGLGEQYF.

A remark on this clone: Its ends do not fully match the called genes, so a read error is possible. The V and J genes are TRBV2 and TRBJ2-5, with D perhaps matching TRBD1 (6 bases). Germline lookup yields CDR1 SNHLY and CDR2 FYNNEI. CDR3 length: 15 amino acids. DNA for the CDR3: TGTGCCAGCAGAGAAGTACCGGGACAACAAGAGACCCAGTACTTC. Translating it yields CASREVPGQQETQYF.

This clone was detected a few times. The J gene is TRBJ1-6, the V gene TRBV18, with D perhaps TRBD1 (5 bases). The CDR3 totals 17 residues. The germline gives CDR1 KGHSH, CDR2 LQKENI. V lost 5 bases and J 7 bases, leaving 21 bases between the germline ends. CDR3 loop: CASSSVPYAQGNSPLHF. The CDR3 DNA sequence: TGTGCCAGCTCATCTGTTCCCTACGCCCAGGGAAATTCACCCCTCCACTTT.

This chain joins TRBV5-6 and TRBJ2-7; tentative D call: TRBD1 (5 bases). Trimming left V 0 bases short and J 3 bases short, with 16 bases between. Germline loops: CDR1 SGHDT, CDR2 YYEEEE. The length of the CDR3 is 16 residues. The CDR3 loop reads CASSLGPQGAGYEQYF. The CDR3 DNA reads TGTGCCAGCAGCTTGGGACCGCAAGGGGCTGGCTACGAGCAGTACTTC.

The chain joins TRBV6-5 to TRBJ1-1, with a weak D call TRBD1 (5 bases). V lost 2 bases and J lost 0, with 10 bases in between. This CDR3 has 15 amino acids. The V gene's germline CDR1 is MNHEY and CDR2 SVGAGI. Here the CDR3 DNA reads TGTGCCAGCAGTTACCAGGACAAGATGAACACTGAAGCTTTCTTT. This encodes CASSYQDKMNTEAFF.

The J gene is TRBJ2-3, the V gene TRBV7-9, with 11 bases identical to TRBD2. Trimming at V came to 1 base and at J to 5 bases, leaving 11 bases not matched to a gene. The length of the CDR3 is 18 residues. CDR1 SEHNR and CDR2 FQNEAQ come from the germline V gene (reference sequence). The CDR3 DNA is TGTGCCAGCAGCTTAGGCTCGGGATTAGCGGGGGGGAGAGATACGCAGTATTTT. As protein: CASSLGSGLAGGRDTQYF.

This chain uses TRBV10-3 with TRBJ2-7, with 7 bases that match TRBD2. The J segment lost 4 bases and the V segment lost 2 bases, leaving 5 bases of the junction unmatched. Germline V gives CDR1 ENHRY, CDR2 SYGVKD. This CDR3 spans 14 amino acids. The DNA of the CDR3 is TGTGCCATCAGTGAGATCGGGGGGAAGTACGAGCAGTACTTC. Encoded protein: CAISEIGGKYEQYF.

The chain recombines TRBV18 with TRBJ1-5, with TRBD1 identical over 8 bases. With 3 bases clipped from V and 2 bases from J, the junction kept 0 bases outside the gene matches. The CDR3 length is 14 residues. CDR1 and CDR2 from the germline V gene are KGHSH and LQKENI. CDR3 DNA: TGTGCCAGCTCACCGGACAGGGGCAATCAGCCCCAGCATTTT. It translates to CASSPDRGNQPQHF. Looking up the rest from reference TRBV18 and TRBJ1-5 gives the full variable domain: NAGVMQNPRHLVRRRGQEARLRCSPMKGHSHVYWYRQLPEEGLKFMVYLQKENIIDESGMPKERFSAEFPKEGPSILRIQQVVRGDSAAYFCASSPDRGNQPQHFGDGTRLSIL.

The rearrangement joins TRBV7-3 to TRBJ1-2, with 8 positions matching TRBD1. The CDR3 is 13 residues long. Germline CDR1 reads SGHTA; CDR2 reads FQGTGA. V lost 5 bases, J lost 8 bases, and 7 bases stayed unmatched. CDR3 in DNA: TGTGCCAGCAGCCTCGGACAGGGAGAAGGCTACACCTTC. The encoded protein is CASSLGQGEGYTF.

This chain uses TRBV4-1 with TRBJ2-1; TRBD1 aligns across 9 bases. Germline CDR1 and CDR2: MGHRA and YSYEKL. CDR3 length: 16 residues. Losses at the gene ends were 3 bases for V and 4 bases for J; bases not matched to a gene: 7. The CDR3 sequence: CASSQLPGQGYNEQFF. The CDR3 DNA sequence: TGCGCCAGCAGCCAGCTCCCGGGACAGGGATACAATGAGCAGTTCTTC.

The sample holds many counts of this clone. This chain links TRBV7-2 with TRBJ1-2, with 8 bases that match TRBD1. With 0 bases clipped from V and 4 bases from J, the junction kept 7 bases outside the gene matches. The CDR3 sequence is 16 residues long. Germline V CDR1 and CDR2: SGHTA, FQGNSA. The CDR3 here is CASSLAVQTGAYGYTF. The CDR3 bases are TGTGCCAGCAGCTTAGCGGTGCAGACAGGGGCCTATGGCTACACCTTC.

This chain uses TRBV6-1 with TRBJ1-2; 7 bases line up with TRBD1. In germline, CDR1 is MNHNS, CDR2 SASEGT. The CDR3 runs 16 residues. With 4 bases clipped from V and 4 bases from J, the junction kept 12 bases outside the gene matches. The CDR3 bases are TGTGCCAGCAGTGTTGCCCGAGGACAGGAGGCCTATGGCTACACCTTC. Protein sequence: CASSVARGQEAYGYTF.

The chain combines TRBV6-5 with TRBJ2-3; the D is unclear. Trimming took 2 bases from V and 1 from J, leaving 10 bases between them. CDR1 MNHEY and CDR2 SVGAGI come from the germline V gene. CDR3 length: 15 amino acids. CDR3: CASSYDNQGTDTQYF. Written as DNA, the CDR3 is TGTGCCAGCAGTTACGACAACCAAGGCACAGATACGCAGTATTTT.

The rearrangement links TRBV2 to TRBJ1-6, with 8 bases matching TRBD1. There are 13 residues in the CDR3. Germline V gives CDR1 SNHLY, CDR2 FYNNEI. The J segment lost 7 bases and the V segment lost 6 bases, leaving 2 bases of the junction unmatched. The CDR3 reads CASRQGGNSPLHF. CDR3 sequence (DNA): TGTGCCAGCAGACAGGGGGGCAATTCACCCCTCCACTTT.